This T cell receptor (beta chain) was sequenced during a study of blood T cell repertoires in COVID-19. Study-wide background: Donors in the United States, Italy and Spain gave samples during acute or convalescent COVID-19.

Methods used by the authors: Nucleated cell number was recorded as an estimate derived from reference gene primer amplification. Generated by immunoSEQ multiplex PCR, the TCRdb table keeps only in-frame clones and is missing some. Clone size and V and J calls were adopted from that table, with D and trimming inferred from the DNA. The sample lists around 100,000 clones, more than 85% seen once, with approximately 2.9% in the top ten. The CDR3 consists of 13 residues. CDR1 is SQVTM, CDR2 ANQGSEA, per germline. V lost 4 bases and J lost 2; bases outside the gene matches: 1. V and J are TRBV29-1 and TRBJ2-1; 8 positions agree with TRBD1. The clonotype originates from a man aged 50-59 years with active or convalescent COVID-19. Sequencing was done on a sample of peripheral blood. The DNA for the CDR3 is TGCAGCGTTGGGACAGGGACCTACAATGAGCAGTTCTTC. It yields the protein CSVGTGTYNEQFF.